This TCR beta chain originates from a study of cytomegalovirus exposure and HLA in healthy donors. Study-level points and caveats: Immune exposure data for these donors was limited to CMV serostatus. When a later analysis was performed, an Asian-associated ancestry cluster reportedly had fewer N-insertions than the roughly 670-donor mean. Follow-up analysis later connected one missense variant in DCLRE1C with trimming of TCR beta V- and J-genes.

Germline CDR1 LNHDA, CDR2 SQIVND (reference sequence). Deletions cut 5 bases from V and 10 bases from J, with 14 bases between. The CDR3 spans 12 residues. Vbeta (60) and Jbeta (13) primers were used in the PCR. Authors' data handling: Per a later analysis, the number of unique TCR beta chains was about 80 million, of which some 9.9 million were shared. The data were produced by immunoSEQ multiplex PCR, yet TCRdb's version contains in-frame clones alone and is incomplete. For V, J and clone size, that table is used; D and trimming come from the DNA. The sample records 110,000 to 150,000 clones, around 80% being singletons. Remarks on this clone: Its antigen is currently unknown.

The chain joins TRBV19 to TRBJ1-1; a weak D match, TRBD1 (6 bases). This TCR came from a woman between 40 and 55 years old in good health and CMV-seronegative. Sequencing was carried out using PBMCs. CDR3 protein: CASSPQGWVAFF. The DNA of the CDR3 is TGTGCCAGTAGTCCGCAGGGGTGGGTAGCTTTCTTT.